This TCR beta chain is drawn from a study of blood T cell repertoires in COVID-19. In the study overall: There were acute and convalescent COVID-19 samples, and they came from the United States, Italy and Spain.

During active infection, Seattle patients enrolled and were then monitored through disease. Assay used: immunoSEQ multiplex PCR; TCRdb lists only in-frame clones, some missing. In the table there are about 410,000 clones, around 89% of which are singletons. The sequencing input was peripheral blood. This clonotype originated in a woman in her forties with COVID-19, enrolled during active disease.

CDR3 residues: CASRQPGQGVETQYF. The CDR3 DNA reads as TGCGCCAGCAGACAGCCGGGACAGGGTGTGGAGACCCAGTACTTC. The gene calls are TRBV5-1 and TRBJ2-5; 9 bases fit TRBD1. The CDR3 is made up of 15 amino acids. Germline CDR1 is SGHRS and CDR2 is YFSETQ. Trimming cost V 5 bases and J 5 bases; bases outside gene matches: 10.